This T cell receptor beta chain was obtained from a study of cytomegalovirus exposure and HLA in healthy donors. Use of 60 Vbeta and 13 Jbeta primers characterized the PCR. Measured with immunoSEQ multiplex PCR; TCRdb has only the in-frame clones, and not every one. The profile shows roughly 200,000 clones, 10% to 15% of them singletons. This clone was observed a few times. V lost 2 bases and J 2 bases, leaving 15 bases between the germline ends. Germline lookup yields CDR1 SGDLS and CDR2 YYNGEE. The CDR3 is 16 amino acids. The sequenced material came from PBMCs. This chain joins TRBV9 and TRBJ2-3; possible D gene TRBD2, 7 bases. The clonotype originates from a man in his fifties in good health and CMV-seropositive. The CDR3 sequence: CASSVGGGEPTDTQYF. CDR3 nucleotide sequence: TGTGCCAGCAGCGTCGGAGGGGGGGAACCCACAGATACGCAGTATTTT.